Presented here are 14 T cell receptor beta chains from one specimen sequenced in a study of Ad26.COV2.S vaccination and SARS-CoV-2 variants. Treatment: around 19 received Ad26.COV2.S at low or high dose, single or two shots; about 5 received placebo; per-sample allocation not given. Collection of the samples took place on day 63 after the first injection of vaccine or placebo. Repertoires were generated with immunoSEQ multiplex PCR, while TCRdb's copy carries only in-frame clones and drops some. Seen here are about 350,000 clones, around 87% observed once, and the top ten hold about 3.4%. The starting material was peripheral blood, obtained in a trial of Ad26.COV2.S vaccine versus placebo. The receptor source for this set is a person aged 18 to 59 who received the Ad26.COV2.S COVID-19 vaccine or a placebo.

This rearrangement joins TRBV7-2 to TRBJ2-7, with TRBD1 matching over 10 bases. Germline CDR1 and CDR2: SGHTA and FQGNSA. CDR3 length: 14 residues. The junction had 8 bases not matched to a gene; V was cut back by 5 bases and J by 7 bases. CDR3 DNA sequence: TGTGCCAGCAGCCCGGGACAGGGGAGACGGGAGCAGTACTTC. Translated: CASSPGQGRREQYF.

The chain uses TRBV5-5 and TRBJ1-1, with D uncertain. The CDR3 extends over 14 amino acids. The germline V gene has CDR1 SGHKS and CDR2 YYEKEE (reference sequence). Trimming left V 4 bases short and J 5 bases short, with 15 bases between. CDR3 protein: CASSHEMDGTEAFF. The CDR3 bases are TGTGCCAGCAGCCACGAAATGGATGGAACTGAAGCTTTCTTT. The entire variable domain, with the rest obtained from reference TRBV5-5 and TRBJ1-1, is as follows: DAGVTQSPTHLIKTRGQQVTLRCSPISGHKSVSWYQQVLGQGPQFIFQYYEKEERGRGNFPDRFSARQFPNYSSELNVNALLLGDSALYLCASSHEMDGTEAFFGQGTRLTVV.

The chain links TRBV4-1 to TRBJ2-7; weak D call: TRBD1 (5 bases). The CDR3 is 17 amino acids. CDR1 and CDR2 from the germline V gene are MGHRA and YSYEKL. Trimming shortened V by 0 bases and J by 0 bases, and 15 bases separated the two germline ends. The CDR3: CASSQDPPGPSSYEQYF. The CDR3 nucleotides read TGCGCCAGCAGCCAAGATCCCCCAGGGCCAAGCTCCTACGAGCAGTACTTC.

The rearrangement uses TRBV5-8 and TRBJ2-7; TRBD1 matches 8 bases. With 3 bases clipped from V and 3 bases from J, the junction kept 8 bases outside the gene matches. This CDR3 has 15 amino acids. Germline values: CDR1 SGHTS, CDR2 YDEGEE. CDR3 amino acids: CASSSTGTGRYEQYF. The CDR3 bases are TGTGCCAGCAGCTCGACCGGGACAGGCCGCTACGAGCAGTACTTC.

This chain uses TRBV5-1 with TRBJ1-4; D remains ambiguous. CDR1 is SGHRS and CDR2 is YFSETQ in the germline V gene. The CDR3 extends over 14 amino acids. Trimming cost V 0 bases and J 5 bases, with 8 bases left between them. CDR3 in DNA: TGCGCCAGCAGCTTGGGCCAGAAGAATGAAAAACTGTTTTTT. Translating gives CASSLGQKNEKLFF.

The V and J genes are TRBV3-1 (or the pseudogene TRBV3-2) and TRBJ2-3; TRBD2 matches at 13 bases. CDR3 size: 16 residues. Germline CDR1 LGHDT, CDR2 YNNKEL (reference sequence). Germline trimming cut 4 bases from V and 4 bases from J; bases unmatched to any gene: 5. The CDR3 DNA follows: TGTGCCAGCAGCCGAACTAGCGGGGGGGCGTCAGATACGCAGTATTTT. Protein: CASSRTSGGASDTQYF.

This chain uses TRBV27 with TRBJ1-5, with 9 positions matching TRBD1. The CDR3 runs to 15 residues. V was clipped by 5 bases and J by 2 bases; unmatched bases: 4. CDR1 MNHEY and CDR2 SMNVEV come from the germline V gene (reference sequence). This CDR3 reads CASSGGTGRNQPQHF. The CDR3 DNA follows: TGTGCCAGCAGTGGCGGGACAGGGCGCAATCAGCCCCAGCATTTT.

This chain connects TRBV4-1 to TRBJ1-1; D is uncertain. Trimming took off 0 bases at V and 4 bases at J, with 12 bases between the two ends. The CDR3 is made up of 15 amino acids. Germline V CDR1 and CDR2: MGHRA, YSYEKL. The CDR3 nucleotides are TGCGCCAGCAGCCAAGAAAAGGGCCGCTCCACTGAAGCTTTCTTT. Its protein is CASSQEKGRSTEAFF.

This clone has only one observation. The chain combines TRBV6-5 with TRBJ1-1, with 7 bases identical to TRBD1. The germline gives CDR1 MNHEY, CDR2 SVGAGI. The CDR3 has 14 residues. Germline trimming cut 11 bases from V and 0 bases from J; bases unmatched to any gene: 9. CDR3 region: CASGGFPLNTEAFF. CDR3 in DNA: TGTGCCTCAGGGGGTTTCCCTTTGAACACTGAAGCTTTCTTT.

The DNA of the CDR3 is TGTGCCAGCAGCTTAGCTGCAAGCTCCTACAATGAGCAGTTCTTC. Translated: CASSLAASSYNEQFF. This chain connects TRBV13 to TRBJ2-1, with unresolved D. V gave up 1 base and J gave up 0 bases, with 7 bases separating them. The CDR3 contains 15 residues. The germline CDR1 and CDR2 sequences are PRHDT and FYEKMQ (reference sequence).

CDR3 loop: CASSQRTGVVDEQYF. In nucleotides, the CDR3 is TGTGCCAGCAGCCAAAGGACAGGGGTAGTCGACGAGCAGTACTTC. V is TRBV3-1 (or the pseudogene TRBV3-2) and J is TRBJ2-7; 9 nucleotides line up with TRBD1. J was trimmed by 5 bases and V by 2 bases; bases with no gene match: 7. The CDR3 runs to 15 residues. Per germline, CDR1 LGHDT and CDR2 YNNKEL (reference sequence).

This clone was detected once. V usage is TRBV6-4 and J usage is TRBJ1-1, with 12 bases fitting TRBD1. This CDR3 is 14 amino acids long. The trim removed 6 bases at V and 4 bases at J, leaving 3 bases unmatched. From germline, CDR1 is MRHNA and CDR2 SNTAGT. CDR3 amino acids: CASRRDRGLTEAFF. The DNA for the CDR3 is TGTGCCAGCAGGAGGGACAGGGGGCTCACTGAAGCTTTCTTT.

This clone occurred once. The chain joins TRBV9 to TRBJ2-5, with TRBD1 as a possible D gene (6 bases). CDR1 and CDR2 (germline): SGDLS, YYNGEE. The CDR3 runs to 14 residues. Trimming removed 6 bases from V and 0 bases from J, with 12 bases in between. CDR3 nucleotide sequence: TGTGCCAGCACCCCAGGGGTGTACCAAGAGACCCAGTACTTC. Residues: CASTPGVYQETQYF.

J is TRBJ1-1 and V is TRBV19, with D possibly TRBD1 on 6 matching bases. The V gene lost 6 bases and the J gene lost 0 bases, with 8 bases spanning the gap. The CDR3 loop spans 13 amino acids. Germline CDR1 is LNHDA and CDR2 is SQIVND (reference sequence). CDR3 sequence: CASSRGLNTEAFF. Here the CDR3 DNA reads TGTGCCAGTAGCAGGGGCTTGAACACTGAAGCTTTCTTT.